This is a list of T cell receptor beta chains from one sample in a study of T-cell reconstitution after alpha-beta-depleted transplantation in children. A single record per CDR3 protein comes from TCRdb applying MiXCR to the PCR reads. The data show approximately 110,000 distinct CDR3 sequences, with under 25% seen just once and 10% to 13% held by the top ten. The starting material was PBMCs, mostly from graft donor cells, obtained 180 days after TCRalphabeta/CD19-depleted stem cell transplant. The receptors stem from a male patient aged 2-9 years who had a stem cell transplant for chronic granulomatous disease, so the T cells may come from the graft donor. Both conserved end residues are part of each CDR3. D genes are given only for firm matches. Clone size is not always given. Where it is, it says once, few, many or a class for expanded clones.

V	D	J	size	CDR3	DNA
TRBV20-1	-	TRBJ2-1	many	CSAREVQRAGNEQFF	TGCAGTGCTAGAGAGGTCCAGCGCGCTGGCAATGAGCAGTTCTTC
TRBV28	-	TRBJ2-3	many	CASSFIKFPHTQYF	TGTGCCAGCAGTTTCATAAAGTTTCCCCACACGCAGTATTTT
TRBV15	TRBD2	TRBJ2-3	few	CATRMGLAGGGDTQYF	TGTGCCACCAGGATGGGACTAGCCGGGGGTGGAGATACGCAGTATTTT
TRBV20-1	-	TRBJ1-1	many	CSVETGSRGGTEAFF	TGCAGTGTGGAGACAGGCTCGAGGGGGGGCACTGAAGCTTTCTTT
TRBV4-2	-	TRBJ2-1	-	CASSQPAGQAIYNEQFF	TGTGCCAGCAGCCAGCCAGCGGGACAGGCGATATACAATGAGCAGTTCTTC
TRBV7-3	-	TRBJ2-1	few	CASSTQVGNEQFF	TGTGCCAGCAGCACGCAAGTAGGGAATGAGCAGTTCTTC
TRBV27	-	TRBJ1-5	few	CASSFPNQPQHF	TGTGCCAGCAGTTTTCCGAATCAGCCCCAGCATTTT
TRBV28	TRBD2	TRBJ2-1	-	CASSSRTSSNEQFF	TGTGCCAGCAGTTCCAGGACTAGCAGCAATGAGCAGTTCTTC
TRBV10-3	-	TRBJ2-7	many	CAISEGVGVYSYEQYF	TGTGCCATCAGTGAGGGGGTGGGGGTATACTCCTACGAGCAGTACTTC
TRBV20-1	-	TRBJ1-2	large	CSARLISGDYGYTF	TGCAGTGCTAGGCTCATCAGCGGAGACTATGGCTACACCTTC
TRBV5-1	-	TRBJ2-1	-	CASSLTVNNEQFF	TGCGCCAGCAGCTTGACAGTAAACAATGAGCAGTTCTTC
TRBV29-1	-	TRBJ2-3	many	CSVGGLHTDTQYF	TGCAGCGTGGGGGGACTCCACACAGATACGCAGTATTTT
TRBV7-2	-	TRBJ2-1	few	CASSSQAGTPYNEQFF	TGTGCCAGCAGTTCCCAGGCAGGAACCCCCTACAATGAGCAGTTCTTC
TRBV7-6	-	TRBJ2-7	few	CASSLGLGSYEQYF	TGTGCCAGCAGCTTAGGACTGGGATCCTACGAGCAGTACTTC
TRBV7-2	-	TRBJ2-7	-	CASSNTGSWVEQYF	TGTGCCAGCAGCAACACAGGGTCCTGGGTTGAGCAGTACTTC
TRBV3-1	-	TRBJ2-2	many	CASSQVAPWELFF	TGTGCCAGCAGCCAAGTAGCCCCCTGGGAGCTGTTTTTT
TRBV7-3	-	TRBJ2-1	few	CASSLDRGYEQFF	TGTGCCAGCAGCTTAGATCGAGGGTATGAGCAGTTCTTC
TRBV20-1	-	TRBJ2-3	many	CSAIPGTFDTDTQYF	TGCAGTGCTATCCCCGGGACCTTTGACACAGATACGCAGTATTTT
TRBV29-1	-	TRBJ2-7	many	CSVAGGPRYEQYF	TGCAGCGTTGCCGGGGGACCGAGGTACGAGCAGTACTTC
TRBV28	-	TRBJ2-3	-	CASSPDRDTQYF	TGTGCCAGCAGTCCAGATAGGGATACGCAGTATTTT
TRBV20-1	TRBD1	TRBJ1-5	few	CSANRGPKQPQHF	TGCAGTGCAAACAGGGGTCCGAAACAGCCCCAGCATTTT
TRBV9	-	TRBJ2-2	few	CASSVGNTGELFF	TGTGCCAGCAGCGTGGGGAACACCGGGGAGCTGTTTTTT
TRBV5-6	-	TRBJ2-7	many	CASSFGGAQSYEQYF	TGTGCCAGCAGCTTCGGAGGCGCACAATCCTACGAGCAGTACTTC
TRBV12-3/TRBV12-4	TRBD2	TRBJ2-2	-	CASSRTAGGNTGELFF	TGTGCCAGCAGCCGGACAGCGGGAGGGAACACCGGGGAGCTGTTTTTT
TRBV20-1	-	TRBJ2-7	many	CSASFSTNGGEQYF	TGCAGTGCTAGTTTCTCGACCAATGGCGGCGAGCAGTACTTC
TRBV20-1	TRBD2	TRBJ2-1	many	CSARDRTSGKKVEQFF	TGCAGTGCCCGGGACCGGACTAGCGGGAAGAAGGTTGAGCAGTTCTTC
TRBV2	TRBD1	TRBJ2-7	-	CASIGGTGAYEQYF	TGTGCCAGCATTGGGGGGACAGGGGCCTACGAGCAGTACTTC
TRBV6-2/TRBV6-3	-	TRBJ1-5	many	CASSYSPGQPQHF	TGTGCCAGCAGTTACAGTCCGGGGCAGCCCCAGCATTTT
TRBV5-1	TRBD2	TRBJ2-7	few	CASSLPLAGGEQYF	TGCGCCAGCAGCTTGCCCTTAGCGGGAGGCGAGCAGTACTTC
TRBV11-1	TRBD2	TRBJ2-1	many	CASSLAQLGSGAYNEQFF	TGTGCCAGCAGCTTAGCTCAATTGGGTAGCGGGGCCTACAATGAGCAGTTCTTC
TRBV12-3/TRBV12-4	-	TRBJ2-2	many	CASSLRQANTGELFF	TGTGCCAGCAGTTTAAGACAGGCGAACACCGGGGAGCTGTTTTTT
TRBV28	-	TRBJ2-3	few	CASSLVNPDTQYF	TGTGCCAGCAGTTTAGTGAATCCAGATACGCAGTATTTT
TRBV19	-	TRBJ1-1	-	CASSTPKEGLKAFF	TGTGCCAGTAGTACCCCCAAGGAGGGACTTAAAGCTTTCTTT
TRBV27	-	TRBJ2-7	many	CASSYIQGKSPYEQYF	TGTGCCAGCAGTTACATACAGGGAAAGTCGCCCTACGAGCAGTACTTC
TRBV29-1	-	TRBJ2-3	many	CSVGGPVASTDTQYF	TGCAGCGTTGGGGGACCAGTAGCTAGCACAGATACGCAGTATTTT
TRBV12-3/TRBV12-4	TRBD1	TRBJ1-3	many	CASSWNRGPSGNTIYF	TGTGCCAGCAGTTGGAACAGGGGGCCTTCTGGAAACACCATATATTTT
TRBV12-3/TRBV12-4	-	TRBJ1-1	many	CASSFLNTEAFF	TGTGCCAGCAGTTTTTTGAACACTGAAGCTTTCTTT
TRBV20-1	-	TRBJ2-5	-	CSAEGRGSWETQYF	TGCAGTGCCGAGGGAAGGGGATCATGGGAGACCCAGTACTTC
TRBV12-3/TRBV12-4	-	TRBJ2-1	few	CASSLFGTEQFF	TGTGCCAGCAGTTTATTTGGCACTGAGCAGTTCTTC
TRBV28	TRBD2	TRBJ2-1	-	CASRYGLAGGPSFNEQFF	TGTGCCAGCAGGTACGGACTAGCGGGAGGGCCATCCTTCAATGAGCAGTTCTTC
TRBV29-1	-	TRBJ1-4	many	CSVGEGLLEANEKLFF	TGCAGCGTTGGGGAGGGTCTGCTCGAAGCTAATGAAAAACTGTTTTTT
TRBV20-1	-	TRBJ2-7	-	CSAAPSAHEQYF	TGCAGTGCTGCTCCTAGCGCGCACGAGCAGTACTTC
TRBV10-3	TRBD2	TRBJ2-5	-	CAISEPTSGAAGETQYF	TGTGCCATCAGTGAGCCAACTAGCGGGGCCGCGGGAGAGACCCAGTACTTC
TRBV12-3/TRBV12-4	-	TRBJ1-5	-	CASSLWGVGSNQPQHF	TGTGCCAGCAGTTTGTGGGGAGTCGGGAGCAATCAGCCCCAGCATTTT
TRBV7-2	-	TRBJ1-2	-	CASSLVRIGGYTF	TGTGCCAGCAGCTTAGTCAGGATTGGAGGCTACACCTTC
TRBV9	-	TRBJ2-3	few	CASSLWDRTDTQYF	TGTGCCAGCAGCTTATGGGACCGCACAGATACGCAGTATTTT
TRBV29-1	-	TRBJ1-1	-	CSVTGTTEAFF	TGCAGCGTTACCGGGACTACTGAAGCTTTCTTT
TRBV19	-	TRBJ2-3	-	CASSNTGVDTQYF	TGTGCCAGTAGTAATACGGGAGTAGATACGCAGTATTTT
TRBV2	-	TRBJ1-3	many	CASKESPGSGNTIYF	TGTGCCAGCAAGGAGTCACCGGGCTCTGGAAACACCATATATTTT
TRBV29-1	-	TRBJ2-7	-	CSVELGYEQYF	TGCAGCGTTGAGTTGGGCTACGAGCAGTACTTC
TRBV20-1	-	TRBJ2-7	many	CSARRRHEQYF	TGCAGTGCTAGACGGCGGCACGAGCAGTACTTC
TRBV29-1	-	TRBJ1-2	many	CSVAAGNYGYTF	TGCAGCGTTGCGGCAGGGAACTATGGCTACACCTTC
TRBV5-5	TRBD2	TRBJ2-3	-	CASSLAQLAGLLTQYF	TGTGCCAGCAGCTTGGCCCAGCTAGCGGGATTACTTACGCAGTATTTT
TRBV5-6	-	TRBJ2-2	-	CASSPPGRSNTGEPFF	TGTGCCAGCAGCCCTCCGGGACGTTCGAACACCGGGGAGCCGTTTTTT
TRBV7-3	-	TRBJ2-7	-	CASSLSPVRDEQYF	TGTGCCAGCAGCTTAAGCCCTGTGCGGGACGAGCAGTACTTC
TRBV28	TRBD2	TRBJ2-7	-	CASSVLAGGSYEQYF	TGTGCCAGCAGTGTCTTAGCGGGAGGTTCCTACGAGCAGTACTTC
TRBV29-1	-	TRBJ2-5	-	CSVLTGTEETQYF	TGCAGCGTTCTCACTGGTACGGAGGAGACCCAGTACTTC
TRBV5-1	TRBD1	TRBJ2-7	many	CASSLYRGQRGYEQYF	TGCGCCAGCAGCTTGTACAGGGGGCAAAGGGGCTACGAGCAGTACTTC
TRBV7-9	-	TRBJ2-1	-	CASSEPRRIGYNEQFF	TGTGCCAGCAGCGAGCCACGGAGGATTGGCTACAATGAGCAGTTCTTC